The 13 T cell receptor beta chains in this list originate from one sample, sequenced in a study of T cell responses to AZD1222 COVID-19 vaccine. Clones were read by immunoSEQ multiplex PCR, and TCRdb kept only the in-frame ones, dropping some. Here the sample spans more than 100,000 clones, around 91% being singletons. The source was peripheral blood, collected on day 0 of AZD1222 vaccination. Source of these receptors: an adult in good health.

The chain links TRBV19 to TRBJ1-1; 8 bases map to TRBD1. Germline CDR1 LNHDA, CDR2 SQIVND (reference sequence). J gave up 8 bases and V 5 bases, and 16 bases lay outside the gene matches. The CDR3 spans 16 residues. The CDR3 here is CASSVLPGQARQEAFF. The CDR3 bases are TGTGCCAGTAGTGTATTACCGGGACAGGCCCGACAAGAAGCTTTCTTT.

In this sample, this clone turned up once. V is TRBV24-1 and J is TRBJ2-5, with D perhaps matching TRBD2 (6 bases). V dropped 3 bases and J dropped 5 bases, with 21 bases sitting between them. The CDR3 sequence is 17 residues long. Germline CDR1 is KGHDR and CDR2 is SFDVKD. The CDR3 region is CATSDPGGGGGVETQYF. The CDR3 DNA is TGTGCCACCAGTGATCCCGGTGGCGGCGGAGGGGTGGAGACCCAGTACTTC.

This clone was seen just once. The gene calls are TRBV27 and TRBJ1-1; a weak D match, TRBD1 (6 bases). This CDR3 contains 13 residues. The germline CDR1 and CDR2 sequences are MNHEY and SMNVEV (reference sequence). The germline V and J ends were trimmed by 5 bases and 4 bases, with 11 bases remaining between them. As DNA, the CDR3 is TGTGCCAGCAGTCAGGGGAGATCCACTGAAGCTTTCTTT. Amino acid sequence: CASSQGRSTEAFF.

The chain uses TRBV6-4 and TRBJ1-2; D gene uncertain. V dropped 4 bases and J dropped 5 bases, with 14 bases sitting between them. From germline, CDR1 is MRHNA and CDR2 SNTAGT. The CDR3 spans 14 residues. The CDR3 DNA reads TGTGCCAGCAGTGTGGACGGAGAAGGTTATGGCTACACCTTC. It codes for CASSVDGEGYGYTF.

CDR3 residues: CAWTSGGSKELFF. CDR3 nucleotides: TGTGCCTGGACTAGCGGGGGGTCCAAGGAGCTGTTTTTT. The gene calls are TRBV30 and TRBJ2-2, with 11 bases that match TRBD2. Unmatched junction bases numbered 5, after V lost 4 bases and J lost 10 bases. The CDR3 extends over 13 amino acids. The germline V gene encodes CDR1 GTSNPN and CDR2 SVGIG (reference sequence).

The chain combines TRBV7-9 with TRBJ2-1, with D maybe TRBD2 (6 bases). Trimming removed 1 base at V and 5 bases at J, with 9 bases between. Germline V CDR1 and CDR2: SEHNR, FQNEAQ (reference sequence). This CDR3 region has 14 residues. The CDR3 nucleotides are TGTGCCAGCAGCTTAGTCGGAGGGCACAATGAGCAGTTCTTC. It codes for CASSLVGGHNEQFF.

The V gene is TRBV6-4, the J gene TRBJ1-1, with no clear D. The CDR3 has 13 residues. Germline V gives CDR1 MRHNA, CDR2 SNTAGT. Deletions cut 6 bases from V and 1 base from J, with 9 bases between. The CDR3 region has the DNA TGTGCCAGCAGCATCGTCGCGAACACTGAAGCTTTCTTT. It encodes CASSIVANTEAFF.

Written as DNA, the CDR3 is TGTGCCAGCACCGCCCAGGGAACTTACCAAGAGACCCAGTACTTC. This sequence encodes CASTAQGTYQETQYF. This chain connects TRBV2 to TRBJ2-5, with D perhaps TRBD1 (5 bases). CDR3 length equals 15 residues. Germline assignment: CDR1 SNHLY and CDR2 FYNNEI. The V and J ends lost 7 bases and 0 bases respectively, with 15 bases between them.

The rearrangement joins TRBV13 to TRBJ1-3; TRBD1 aligns across 7 bases. There are 15 residues in the CDR3. Germline V CDR1 and CDR2: PRHDT, FYEKMQ (reference sequence). Trimming at V came to 5 bases and at J to 4 bases, leaving 8 bases not matched to a gene. CDR3 in amino acids: CASSPDRLGGNTIYF. CDR3 nucleotides: TGTGCCAGCAGCCCGGACAGGTTAGGGGGAAACACCATATATTTT. The variable domain in full, with the rest retrieved from reference TRBV13 and TRBJ1-3, is AAGVIQSPRHLIKEKRETATLKCYPIPRHDTVYWYQQGPGQDPQFLISFYEKMQSDKGSIPDRFSAQQFSDYHSELNMSSLELGDSALYFCASSPDRLGGNTIYFGEGSWLTVV.

The chain couples TRBV19 to TRBJ1-1, with D unclear. In germline, CDR1 is LNHDA, CDR2 SQIVND (reference sequence). V dropped 5 bases and J dropped 1 base, with 8 bases sitting between them. The CDR3 is 13 amino acids. The CDR3 loop reads CASSSTKNTEAFF. The CDR3 DNA follows: TGTGCCAGTAGTTCGACCAAGAACACTGAAGCTTTCTTT. The full variable domain, its missing parts supplied by reference TRBV19 and TRBJ1-1, is DGGITQSPKYLFRKEGQNVTLSCEQNLNHDAMYWYRQDPGQGLRLIYYSQIVNDFQKGDIAEGYSVSREKKESFPLTVTSAQKNPTAFYLCASSSTKNTEAFFGQGTRLTVV.

This clone occurred once. V is TRBV6-2 or TRBV6-3 and J is TRBJ1-6, with D perhaps TRBD1 (5 bases). V lost 5 bases to trimming and J lost 10 bases, with 18 bases between them. This CDR3 is built from 15 residues. Per the germline V gene, CDR1 is MNHEY and CDR2 is SVGEGT. DNA for the CDR3: TGTGCCAGCAGTCCAATCCAGGGATCTCGGTCACCCCTCCACTTT. Its protein is CASSPIQGSRSPLHF.

The V call is TRBV19, the J call TRBJ2-7; D unresolved. CDR3 length: 10 amino acids. Between the trimmed V and J ends, which lost 10 bases and 4 bases, there was a span of 8 bases. The germline gives CDR1 LNHDA, CDR2 SQIVND (reference sequence). In nucleotides, the CDR3 is TGTGCCAAACAGAGATACGAGCAGTACTTC. It translates to CAKQRYEQYF.

The CDR3 loop is CASSYSQGANTIYF. CDR3 sequence (DNA): TGTGCCAGCAGTTACTCTCAGGGGGCAAACACCATATATTTT. The chain combines TRBV6-5 with TRBJ1-3, with TRBD1 identical over 8 bases. This CDR3 is built from 14 residues. V lost 0 bases and J lost 6; bases outside the gene matches: 1. Germline CDR1 is MNHEY and CDR2 is SVGAGI.